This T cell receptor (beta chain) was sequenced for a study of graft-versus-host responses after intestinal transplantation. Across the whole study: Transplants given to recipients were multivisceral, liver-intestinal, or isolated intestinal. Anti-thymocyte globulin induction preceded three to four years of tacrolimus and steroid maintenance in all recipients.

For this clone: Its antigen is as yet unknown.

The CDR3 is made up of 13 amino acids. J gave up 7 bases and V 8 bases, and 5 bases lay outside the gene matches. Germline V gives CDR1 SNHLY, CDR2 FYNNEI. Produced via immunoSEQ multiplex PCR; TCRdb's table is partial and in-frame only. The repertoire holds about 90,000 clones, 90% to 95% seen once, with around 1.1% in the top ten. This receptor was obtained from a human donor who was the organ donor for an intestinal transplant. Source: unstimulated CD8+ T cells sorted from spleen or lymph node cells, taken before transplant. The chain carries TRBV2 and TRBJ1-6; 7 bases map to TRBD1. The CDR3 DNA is TGTGCCAGCGACAGGGAGGTCAATTCACCCCTCCACTTT. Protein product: CASDREVNSPLHF.